This T cell receptor (beta chain) originates from a study of shared clonotypes between healthy human individuals. Study findings and constraints: Represented diversity, genetic and exposure-history alike, was limited by few donors. The sole specimen, blood, was sampled, and tissue repertoires likely differ.

Remarks on this clone: Its antigen is not identified.

In germline, CDR1 is SGHRS, CDR2 YFSETQ. The CDR3 length is 15 residues. Deletions cut 6 bases from V and 1 base from J, with 16 bases between. Produced via immunoSEQ multiplex PCR; TCRdb's table is partial and in-frame only. This table has roughly 500,000 clones, approximately 80% appearing once. The chain couples TRBV5-1 to TRBJ1-1; perhaps TRBD1 as D (6 bases). Sequenced material: PBMCs. The receptor was derived from a woman in her 40s in good health. Some clones in this sample may be carry-over from other donors' samples. The CDR3 sequence is CASTALVGGNTEAFF. The CDR3 nucleotides are TGCGCCAGCACCGCCTTGGTAGGGGGGAACACTGAAGCTTTCTTT. Looking up the rest from reference TRBV5-1 and TRBJ1-1 gives the full variable domain: KAGVTQTPRYLIKTRGQQVTLSCSPISGHRSVSWYQQTPGQGLQFLFEYFSETQRNKGNFPGRFSGRQFSNSRSEMNVSTLELGDSALYLCASTALVGGNTEAFFGQGTRLTVV.